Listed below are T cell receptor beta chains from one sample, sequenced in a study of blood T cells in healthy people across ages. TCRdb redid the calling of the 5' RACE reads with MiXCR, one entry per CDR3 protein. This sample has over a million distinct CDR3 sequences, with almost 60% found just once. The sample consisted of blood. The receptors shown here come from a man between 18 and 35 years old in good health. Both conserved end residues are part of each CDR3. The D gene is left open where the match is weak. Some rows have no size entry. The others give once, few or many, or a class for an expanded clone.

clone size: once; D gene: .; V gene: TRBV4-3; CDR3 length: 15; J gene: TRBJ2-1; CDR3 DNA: TGCGCCAGCAGCCAAGATTCTGGGAGGCGCAATGAGCAGTTCTTC; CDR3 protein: CASSQDSGRRNEQFF
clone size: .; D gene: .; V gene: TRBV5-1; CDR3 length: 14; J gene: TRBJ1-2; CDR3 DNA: TGCGCCAGCAGCTCAGCCCTAAGGGCGGGAGGCTACACCTTC; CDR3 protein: CASSSALRAGGYTF
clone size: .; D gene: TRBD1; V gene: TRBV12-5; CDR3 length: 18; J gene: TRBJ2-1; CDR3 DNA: TGTGCTAGTGGTTTGGCCCTTAGGGACAGGGGATCCTACAATGAGCAGTTCTTC; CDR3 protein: CASGLALRDRGSYNEQFF
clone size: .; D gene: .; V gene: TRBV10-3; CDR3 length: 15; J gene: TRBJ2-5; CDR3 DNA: TGTGCCATCAGTGACCGCGATGACAGGCAAGAGACCCAGTACTTC; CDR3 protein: CAISDRDDRQETQYF
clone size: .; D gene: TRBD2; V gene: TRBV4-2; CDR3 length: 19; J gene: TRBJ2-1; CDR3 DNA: TGTGCCAGCAGCCAAGAACCGCCTAGCGGCCGTTACTCCTACAATGAGCAGTTCTTC; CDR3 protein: CASSQEPPSGRYSYNEQFF
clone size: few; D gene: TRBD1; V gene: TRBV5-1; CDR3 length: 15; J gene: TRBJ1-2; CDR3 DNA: TGCGCCAGCAGCCTCGGGACAGGAGCTACCTATGGCTACACCTTC; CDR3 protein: CASSLGTGATYGYTF
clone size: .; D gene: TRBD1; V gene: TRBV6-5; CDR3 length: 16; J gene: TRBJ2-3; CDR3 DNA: TGTGCCAGCAGTTCAGGGACAGGGGGCTTTCTAGATACGCAGTATTTT; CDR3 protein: CASSSGTGGFLDTQYF
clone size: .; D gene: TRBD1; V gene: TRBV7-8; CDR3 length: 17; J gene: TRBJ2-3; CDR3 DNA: TGTGCCAGCAGCTTAGCCAGGACAGGGAGGAGCACAGATAAGCAGTATTTT; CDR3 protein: CASSLARTGRSTDKQYF
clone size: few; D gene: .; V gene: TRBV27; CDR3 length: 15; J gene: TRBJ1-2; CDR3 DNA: TGTGCCAGCAGTTTATCGACCCCAGAGTTCTATGGCTACACCTTC; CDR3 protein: CASSLSTPEFYGYTF
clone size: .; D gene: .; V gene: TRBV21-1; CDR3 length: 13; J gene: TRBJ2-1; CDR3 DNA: TGTGCCAGCAGCAAAGCGAGGCGGACAGGGCAGTTCTTC; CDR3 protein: CASSKARRTGQFF
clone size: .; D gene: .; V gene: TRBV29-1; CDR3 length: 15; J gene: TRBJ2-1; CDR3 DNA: TGCAGCGTTGAAGATTCTCTACTACAGTACAATGAGCAGTTCTTC; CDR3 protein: CSVEDSLLQYNEQFF
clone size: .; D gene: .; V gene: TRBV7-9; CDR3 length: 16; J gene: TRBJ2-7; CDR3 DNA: TGTGCCAGCAGCTTAGAGGCGGATCTTCACTCCTACGAGCAGTACTTC; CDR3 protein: CASSLEADLHSYEQYF
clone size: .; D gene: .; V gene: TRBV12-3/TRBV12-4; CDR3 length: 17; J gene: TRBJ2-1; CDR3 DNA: TGTGCCAGCAGTCCAAGTCGAGGGGGGGGGGCCCTTTATGAGCAGTTCTTC; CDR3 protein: CASSPSRGGGALYEQFF
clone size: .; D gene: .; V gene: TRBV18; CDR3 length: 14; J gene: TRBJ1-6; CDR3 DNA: TGTGCCAGCTCACCACCGATACATAATTCACCCCTCCACTTT; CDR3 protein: CASSPPIHNSPLHF
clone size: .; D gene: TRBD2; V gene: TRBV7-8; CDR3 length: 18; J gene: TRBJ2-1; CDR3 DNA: TGTGCCAGCAGCCAAGACCCTAGCGGGCGTAACTCCTACAATGAGCAGTTCTTC; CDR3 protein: CASSQDPSGRNSYNEQFF
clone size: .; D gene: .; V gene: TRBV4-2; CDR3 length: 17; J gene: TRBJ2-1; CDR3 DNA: TGTGCCAGCAGCCAAGACGGGTTTTTCAGCGGTTACAATGAGCAGTTCTTC; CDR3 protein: CASSQDGFFSGYNEQFF
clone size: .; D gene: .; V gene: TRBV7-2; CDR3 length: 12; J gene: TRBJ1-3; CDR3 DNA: TGTGCCAGCAGCTTATTGCCGGGCACCATATATTTT; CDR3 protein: CASSLLPGTIYF
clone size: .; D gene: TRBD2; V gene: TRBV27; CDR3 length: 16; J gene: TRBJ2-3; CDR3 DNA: TGTGCCAGCAGTTCCGGGACTAGCGGTTCGGGGGATACGCAGTATTTT; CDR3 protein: CASSSGTSGSGDTQYF
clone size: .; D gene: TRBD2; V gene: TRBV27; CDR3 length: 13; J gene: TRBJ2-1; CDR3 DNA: TGTGCCAGCAGTTCTTGGACTAGCGGGATGCAGTTCTTC; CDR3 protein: CASSSWTSGMQFF
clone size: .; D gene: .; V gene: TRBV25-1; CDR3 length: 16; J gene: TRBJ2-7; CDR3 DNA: TGTGCCAGCAGTGAATTTAACAAGCCTGGGTCGGGCGAGCAGTACTTC; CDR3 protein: CASSEFNKPGSGEQYF
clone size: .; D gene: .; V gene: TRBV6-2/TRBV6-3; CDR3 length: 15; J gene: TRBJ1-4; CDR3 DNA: TGTGCCAGCAGCATACCGGGACGGACTAATGAAAAACTGTTTTTT; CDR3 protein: CASSIPGRTNEKLFF
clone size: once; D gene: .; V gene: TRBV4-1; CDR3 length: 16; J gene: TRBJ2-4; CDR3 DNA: TGCGCCAGCAGCCCACCCGAGGGGGTTAGCAAAAACATTCAGTACTTC; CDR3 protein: CASSPPEGVSKNIQYF
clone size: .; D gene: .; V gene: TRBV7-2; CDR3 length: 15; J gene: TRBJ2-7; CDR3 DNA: TGTGCCAGCAGCTCTGACGGGACACAAACCTACGAGCAGTACTTC; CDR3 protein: CASSSDGTQTYEQYF
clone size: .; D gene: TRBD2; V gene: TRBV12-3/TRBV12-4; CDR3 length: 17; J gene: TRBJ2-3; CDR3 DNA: TGTGCCAGCAGTTTTGAAGCGGGGGGTACCAACACAGATACGCAGTATTTT; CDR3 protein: CASSFEAGGTNTDTQYF
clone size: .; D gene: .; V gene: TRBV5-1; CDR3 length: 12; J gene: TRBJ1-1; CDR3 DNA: TGTGCCAGCAGCTTAGGGGACTCTGAAGCTTTCTTT; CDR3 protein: CASSLGDSEAFF
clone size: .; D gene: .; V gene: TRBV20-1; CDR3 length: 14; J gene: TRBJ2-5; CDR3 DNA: TGCAGTGCTAGCACGGCAGGGGTGTATGGGACCCAGTACTTC; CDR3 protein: CSASTAGVYGTQYF
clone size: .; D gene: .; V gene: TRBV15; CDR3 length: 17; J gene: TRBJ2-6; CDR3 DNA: TGTGCCACCAGCAGAGGAACGCGCAGCTCTGGGGCCAACGTCCTGACTTTC; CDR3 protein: CATSRGTRSSGANVLTF
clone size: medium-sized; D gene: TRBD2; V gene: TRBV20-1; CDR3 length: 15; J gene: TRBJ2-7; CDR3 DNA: TGCAGTGCTAGAAATGTTGAGGGAGGGGACTACGAGCAGTACTTC; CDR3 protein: CSARNVEGGDYEQYF
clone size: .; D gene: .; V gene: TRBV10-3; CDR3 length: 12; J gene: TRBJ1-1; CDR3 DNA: TGTGCCGCCCGCGGGGGGACGGGTGAAGCTTTCTTT; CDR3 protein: CAARGGTGEAFF
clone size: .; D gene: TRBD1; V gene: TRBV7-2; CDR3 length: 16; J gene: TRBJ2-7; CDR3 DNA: TGTGCCAGCAGCGTGACAGGGGACGCTCGGCTATTCGAGCAGTACTTC; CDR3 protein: CASSVTGDARLFEQYF
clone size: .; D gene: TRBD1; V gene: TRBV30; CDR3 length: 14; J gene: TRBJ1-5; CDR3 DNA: TGTGCCTGGAGTGGTGGGACAGGGAATCAGCCCCAGCATTTT; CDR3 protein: CAWSGGTGNQPQHF
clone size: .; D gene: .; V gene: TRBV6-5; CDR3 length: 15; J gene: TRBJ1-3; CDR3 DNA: TGTGCCAGCAGTTACTCAGGAAGGGCTGGAAACACCATATATTTT; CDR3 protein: CASSYSGRAGNTIYF
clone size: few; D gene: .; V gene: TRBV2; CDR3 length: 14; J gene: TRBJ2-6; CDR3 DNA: TGTGCCAGCAGTGAGTTCTCTGGGGCCAACGTCCTGACTTTC; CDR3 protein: CASSEFSGANVLTF
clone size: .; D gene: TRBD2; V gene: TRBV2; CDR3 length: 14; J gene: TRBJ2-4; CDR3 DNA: TGTGCTAGCACCCCAGCGGGGGTCAAAAACATTCAGTACTTC; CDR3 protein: CASTPAGVKNIQYF
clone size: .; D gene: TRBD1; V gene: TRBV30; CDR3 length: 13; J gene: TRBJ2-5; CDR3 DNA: TGTGCCTGGAGGGCGGGGACAGGGCGGACCCAGTACTTC; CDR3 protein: CAWRAGTGRTQYF
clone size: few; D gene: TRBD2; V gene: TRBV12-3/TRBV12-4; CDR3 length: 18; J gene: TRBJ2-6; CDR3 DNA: TGTGCCAGCAAAGGGAGGGGACGGATCTCCTCTGGGGCCAACGTCCTGACTTTC; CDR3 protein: CASKGRGRISSGANVLTF
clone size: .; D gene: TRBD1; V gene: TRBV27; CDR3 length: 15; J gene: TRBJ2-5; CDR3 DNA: TGTGCCAGCGGGTCAGCGAGGGGGCGTAGGAATGAGCAGTACTTC; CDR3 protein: CASGSARGRRNEQYF
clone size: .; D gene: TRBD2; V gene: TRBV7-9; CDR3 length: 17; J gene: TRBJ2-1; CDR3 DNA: TGTGCCAGCAGCCCTAGAATCCAGCGGGGGGTGTACAATGAGCAGTTCTTC; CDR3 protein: CASSPRIQRGVYNEQFF
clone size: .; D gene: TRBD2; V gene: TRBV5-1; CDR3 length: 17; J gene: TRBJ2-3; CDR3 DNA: TGCGCCAGCAGCTTGGGACTAGCGGTGATGATCACAGATACGCAGTATTTT; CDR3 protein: CASSLGLAVMITDTQYF
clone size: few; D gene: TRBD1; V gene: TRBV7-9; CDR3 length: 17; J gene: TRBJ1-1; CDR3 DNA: TGTGCCAGCAGCTTAGGGGACAGGGTAAAAGTCGGCGCTGAAGCTTTCTTT; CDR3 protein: CASSLGDRVKVGAEAFF
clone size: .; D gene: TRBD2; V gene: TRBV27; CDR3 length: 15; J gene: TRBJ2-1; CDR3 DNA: TGTGCCAGCACGTCCTCCGGCGGGGGTTACAATGAGCAGTTCTTC; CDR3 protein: CASTSSGGGYNEQFF
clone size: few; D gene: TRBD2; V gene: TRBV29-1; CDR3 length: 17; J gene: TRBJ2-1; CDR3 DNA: TGCAGCGTTGAAGGAGGGACTAGCGGAACTAGCTACAATGAGCAGTTCTTC; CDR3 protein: CSVEGGTSGTSYNEQFF
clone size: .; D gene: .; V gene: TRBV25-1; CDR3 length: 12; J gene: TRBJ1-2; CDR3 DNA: TGTGCCAGCAGTGAATGGGCGGCGGGCTACACCTTC; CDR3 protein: CASSEWAAGYTF
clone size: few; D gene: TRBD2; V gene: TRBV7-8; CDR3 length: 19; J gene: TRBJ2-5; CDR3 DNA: TGTGCCAGCAGCAATGGGGAGCGGGGGGGCCTACTGTACCAAGAGACCCAGTACTTC; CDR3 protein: CASSNGERGGLLYQETQYF
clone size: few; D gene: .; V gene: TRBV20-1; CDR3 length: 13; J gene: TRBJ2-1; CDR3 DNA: TGCAGTGCTAGTTTACTCCCCAACAATGAGCAGTTCTTC; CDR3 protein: CSASLLPNNEQFF
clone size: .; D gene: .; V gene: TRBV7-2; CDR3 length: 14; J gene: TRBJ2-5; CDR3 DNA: TGTGCCAGCAGTCCAGCTTTAAGGGTAGAGACCCAGTACTTC; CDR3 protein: CASSPALRVETQYF
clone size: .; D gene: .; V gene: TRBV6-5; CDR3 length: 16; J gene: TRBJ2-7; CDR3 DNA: TGTGCCAGCAGTTACATCGTGGAGACTGATAACAATGAGCAGTACTTC; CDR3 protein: CASSYIVETDNNEQYF
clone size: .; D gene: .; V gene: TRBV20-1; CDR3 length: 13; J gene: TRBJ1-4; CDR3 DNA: TGCAGTGCTAGAGACCTAGGAGGAGAAAAACTGTTTTTT; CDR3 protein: CSARDLGGEKLFF
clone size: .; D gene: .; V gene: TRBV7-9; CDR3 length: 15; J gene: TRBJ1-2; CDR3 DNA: TGTGCCAGCAGCTTAGTTGGTAACAGCCTGGTTGGCTACACCTTC; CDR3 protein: CASSLVGNSLVGYTF
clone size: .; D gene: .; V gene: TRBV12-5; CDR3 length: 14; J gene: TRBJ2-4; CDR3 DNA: TGTGCTAGTGGTTTGTCGGGCGCCCGGAACAGTCAGTACTTC; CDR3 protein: CASGLSGARNSQYF
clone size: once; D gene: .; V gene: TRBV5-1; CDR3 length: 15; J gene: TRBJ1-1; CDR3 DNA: TGCGCCAGCAGCTATTCGACAGCTATGAACACTGAAGCTTTCTTT; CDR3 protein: CASSYSTAMNTEAFF
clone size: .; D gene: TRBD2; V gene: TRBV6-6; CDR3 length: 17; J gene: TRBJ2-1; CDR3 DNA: TGTGCCAGCAGTTACCAGTCTAGCGGGAGGGGCTACAATGAGCAGTTCTTC; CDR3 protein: CASSYQSSGRGYNEQFF
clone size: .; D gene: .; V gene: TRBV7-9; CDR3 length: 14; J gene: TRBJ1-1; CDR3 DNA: TGTGCCAGCAGCCCCCGACAGATGTACACTGAAGCTTTCTTT; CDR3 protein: CASSPRQMYTEAFF
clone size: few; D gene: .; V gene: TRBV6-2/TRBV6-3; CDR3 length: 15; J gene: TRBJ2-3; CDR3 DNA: TGTGCCAGCAAGGGAAAGCGGAGAGACACAGATACGCAGTATTTT; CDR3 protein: CASKGKRRDTDTQYF
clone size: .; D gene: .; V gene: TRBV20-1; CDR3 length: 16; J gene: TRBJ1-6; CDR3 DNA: TGCAGTGCCGCGGGACGGAAGAGCTCCTATAATTCACCCCTCCACTTT; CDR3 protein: CSAAGRKSSYNSPLHF